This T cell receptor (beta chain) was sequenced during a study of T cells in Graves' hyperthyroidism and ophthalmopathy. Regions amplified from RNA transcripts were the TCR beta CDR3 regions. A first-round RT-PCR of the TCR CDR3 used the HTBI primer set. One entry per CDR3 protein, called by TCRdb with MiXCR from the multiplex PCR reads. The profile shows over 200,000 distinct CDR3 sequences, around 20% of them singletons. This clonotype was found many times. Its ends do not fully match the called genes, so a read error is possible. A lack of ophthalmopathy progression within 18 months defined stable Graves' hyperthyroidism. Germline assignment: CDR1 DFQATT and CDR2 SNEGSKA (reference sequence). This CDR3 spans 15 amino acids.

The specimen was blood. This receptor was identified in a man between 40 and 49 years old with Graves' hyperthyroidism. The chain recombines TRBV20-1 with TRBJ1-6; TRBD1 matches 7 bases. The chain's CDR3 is CSARERTGYNSPLHF. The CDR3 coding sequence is TGCAGTGCTAGAGAAAGGACAGGATATAATTCCCCCCTCCACTTT.